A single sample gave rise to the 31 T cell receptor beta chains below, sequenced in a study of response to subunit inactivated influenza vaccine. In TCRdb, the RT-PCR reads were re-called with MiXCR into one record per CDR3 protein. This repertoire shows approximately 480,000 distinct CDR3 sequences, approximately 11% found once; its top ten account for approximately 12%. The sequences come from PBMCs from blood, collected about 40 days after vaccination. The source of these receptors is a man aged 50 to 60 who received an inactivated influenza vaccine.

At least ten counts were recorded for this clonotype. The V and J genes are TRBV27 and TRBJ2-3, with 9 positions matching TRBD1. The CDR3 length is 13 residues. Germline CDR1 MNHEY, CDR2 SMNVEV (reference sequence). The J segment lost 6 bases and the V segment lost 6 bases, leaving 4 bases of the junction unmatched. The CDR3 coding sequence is TGTGCCAGCAGCTCCGGGACAGGGGATACGCAGTATTTT. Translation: CASSSGTGDTQYF.

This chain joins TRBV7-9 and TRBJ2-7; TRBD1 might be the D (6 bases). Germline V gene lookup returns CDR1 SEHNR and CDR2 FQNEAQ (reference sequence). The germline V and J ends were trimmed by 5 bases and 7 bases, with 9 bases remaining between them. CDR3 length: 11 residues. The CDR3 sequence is CASSPGQEQYF. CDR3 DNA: TGTGCCAGCAGCCCCGGACAGGAGCAGTACTTC.

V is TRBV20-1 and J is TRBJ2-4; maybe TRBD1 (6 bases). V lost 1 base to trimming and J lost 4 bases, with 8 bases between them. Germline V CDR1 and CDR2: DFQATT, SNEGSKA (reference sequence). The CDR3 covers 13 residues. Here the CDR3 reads CSARVGTKNIQYF. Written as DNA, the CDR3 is TGCAGTGCTAGAGTCGGGACAAAAAACATTCAGTACTTC.

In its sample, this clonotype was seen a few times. DNA for the CDR3: TGTGCCAGTAGAGGGGCCCTCCAAGAGACCCAGTACTTC. Its protein product is CASRGALQETQYF. The chain combines TRBV18 with TRBJ2-5; the D call may be TRBD1 or TRBD2 (5 bases each). The CDR3 is 13 amino acids. The V and J ends lost 9 bases and 1 base respectively, with 12 bases between them. Germline V gene lookup returns CDR1 KGHSH and CDR2 LQKENI.

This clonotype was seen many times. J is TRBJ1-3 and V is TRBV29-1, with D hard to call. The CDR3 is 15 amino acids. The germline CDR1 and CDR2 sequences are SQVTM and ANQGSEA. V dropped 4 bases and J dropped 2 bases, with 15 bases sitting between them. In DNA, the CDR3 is TGCAGCGTTGCCTTTGGGTTGGGGACTGGAAACACCATATATTTT. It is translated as CSVAFGLGTGNTIYF.

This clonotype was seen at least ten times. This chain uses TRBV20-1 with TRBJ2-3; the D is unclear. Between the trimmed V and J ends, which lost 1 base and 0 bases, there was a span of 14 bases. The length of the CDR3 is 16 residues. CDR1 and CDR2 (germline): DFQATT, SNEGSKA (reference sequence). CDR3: CSARVSGPPSTDTQYF. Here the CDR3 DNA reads TGCAGTGCTAGAGTATCTGGACCTCCTAGCACAGATACGCAGTATTTT.

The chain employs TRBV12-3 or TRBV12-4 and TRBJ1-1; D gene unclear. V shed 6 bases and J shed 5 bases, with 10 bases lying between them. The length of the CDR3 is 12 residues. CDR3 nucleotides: TGTGCCAGCAGGCCGAAGCGTACTGAAGCTTTCTTT. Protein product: CASRPKRTEAFF.

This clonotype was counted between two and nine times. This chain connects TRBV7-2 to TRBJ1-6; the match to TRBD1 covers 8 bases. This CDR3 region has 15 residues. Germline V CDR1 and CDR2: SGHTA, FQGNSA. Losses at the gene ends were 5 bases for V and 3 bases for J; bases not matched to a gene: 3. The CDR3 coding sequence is TGTGCCAGCAGCGGGGGACAGGTCTATAATTCACCCCTCCACTTT. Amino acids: CASSGGQVYNSPLHF. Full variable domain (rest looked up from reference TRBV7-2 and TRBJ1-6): GAGVSQSPSNKVTEKGKDVELRCDPISGHTALYWYRQSLGQGLEFLIYFQGNSAPDKSGLPSDRFSAERTGGSVSTLTIQRTQQEDSAVYLCASSGGQVYNSPLHFGNGTRLTVT.

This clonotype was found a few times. The CDR3 DNA sequence: TGCAGTGCTGGGACCGGGACTAGCGGGGCGGTAGATACGCAGTATTTT. Translating it yields CSAGTGTSGAVDTQYF. This chain connects TRBV20-1 to TRBJ2-3; 13 bases match TRBD2. The germline V gene has CDR1 DFQATT and CDR2 SNEGSKA (reference sequence). With 5 bases clipped from V and 5 bases from J, the junction kept 10 bases outside the gene matches. The CDR3 consists of 16 residues.

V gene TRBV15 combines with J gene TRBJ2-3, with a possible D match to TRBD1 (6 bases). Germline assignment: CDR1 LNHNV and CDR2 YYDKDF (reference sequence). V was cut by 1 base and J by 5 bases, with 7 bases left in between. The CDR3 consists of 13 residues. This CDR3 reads CATSRGGLDTQYF. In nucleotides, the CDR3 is TGTGCCACCAGCAGAGGGGGGCTAGATACGCAGTATTTT.

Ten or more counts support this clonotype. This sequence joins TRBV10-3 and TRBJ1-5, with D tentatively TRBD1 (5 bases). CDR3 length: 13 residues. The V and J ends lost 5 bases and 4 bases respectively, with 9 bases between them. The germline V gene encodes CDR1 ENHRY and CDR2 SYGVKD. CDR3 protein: CAISKDSNQPQHF. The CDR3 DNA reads TGTGCCATCAGTAAAGACAGTAATCAGCCCCAGCATTTT.

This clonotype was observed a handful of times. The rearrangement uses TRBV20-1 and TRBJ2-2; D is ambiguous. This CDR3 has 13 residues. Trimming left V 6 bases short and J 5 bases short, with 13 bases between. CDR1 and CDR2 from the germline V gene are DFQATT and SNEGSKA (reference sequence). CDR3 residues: CSARSDGTGELFF. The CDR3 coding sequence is TGCAGTGCGAGGTCAGATGGGACCGGGGAGCTGTTTTTT.

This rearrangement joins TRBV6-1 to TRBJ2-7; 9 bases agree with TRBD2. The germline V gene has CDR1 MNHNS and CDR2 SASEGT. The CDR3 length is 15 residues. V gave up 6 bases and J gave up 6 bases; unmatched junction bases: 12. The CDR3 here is CASSPTGGGAFEQYF. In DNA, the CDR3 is TGTGCCAGCAGCCCAACAGGCGGGGGGGCGTTCGAGCAGTACTTC.

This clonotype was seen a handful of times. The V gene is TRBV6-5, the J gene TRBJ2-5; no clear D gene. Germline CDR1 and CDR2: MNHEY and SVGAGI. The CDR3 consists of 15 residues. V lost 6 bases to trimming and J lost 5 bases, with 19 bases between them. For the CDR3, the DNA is TGTGCCAGCAGCTACGGGCCCTCAGTTGGGGAGACCCAGTACTTC. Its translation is CASSYGPSVGETQYF.

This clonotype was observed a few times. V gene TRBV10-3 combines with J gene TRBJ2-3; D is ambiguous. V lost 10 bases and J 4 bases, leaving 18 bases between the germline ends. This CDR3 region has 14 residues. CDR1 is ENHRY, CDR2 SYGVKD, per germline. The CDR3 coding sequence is TGTGCCACCTCCTGGTCGGTGGTGCCAGATACGCAGTATTTT. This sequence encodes CATSWSVVPDTQYF.

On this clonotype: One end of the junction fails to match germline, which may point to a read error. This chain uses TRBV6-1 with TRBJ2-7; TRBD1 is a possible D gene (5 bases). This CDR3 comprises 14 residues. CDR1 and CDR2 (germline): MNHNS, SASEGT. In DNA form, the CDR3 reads TGTGCCAGCAAAAGGACCGACAGCTCCTACGACCAGTACTTC. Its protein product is CASKRTDSSYDQYF.

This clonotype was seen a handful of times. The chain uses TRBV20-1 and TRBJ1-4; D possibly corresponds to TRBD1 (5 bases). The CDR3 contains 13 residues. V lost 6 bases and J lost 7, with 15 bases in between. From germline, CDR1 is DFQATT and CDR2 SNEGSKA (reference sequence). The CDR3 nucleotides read TGCAGTGCCGTGGGGGGTTCGGGTGAAAAACTGTTTTTT. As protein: CSAVGGSGEKLFF.

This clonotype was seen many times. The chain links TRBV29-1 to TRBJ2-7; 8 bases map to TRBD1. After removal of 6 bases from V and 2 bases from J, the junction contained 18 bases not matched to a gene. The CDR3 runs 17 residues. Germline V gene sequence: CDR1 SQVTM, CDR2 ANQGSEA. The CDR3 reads CSVMGGVGDRSAYEQYF. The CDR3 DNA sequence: TGCAGCGTCATGGGAGGCGTAGGGGACAGGTCCGCCTACGAGCAGTACTTC.

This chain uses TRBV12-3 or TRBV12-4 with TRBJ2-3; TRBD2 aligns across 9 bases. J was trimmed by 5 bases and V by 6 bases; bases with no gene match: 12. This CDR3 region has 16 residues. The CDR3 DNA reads TGTGCCAGCAGCCTTAGCGGGGGCTGGGCCATAGATACGCAGTATTTT. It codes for CASSLSGGWAIDTQYF.

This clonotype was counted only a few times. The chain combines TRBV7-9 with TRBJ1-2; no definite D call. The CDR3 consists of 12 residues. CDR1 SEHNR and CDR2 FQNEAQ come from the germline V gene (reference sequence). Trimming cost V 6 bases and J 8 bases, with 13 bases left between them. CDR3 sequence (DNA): TGTGCCAGCAGAGAGGACGCCCGAGGCTACACCTTC. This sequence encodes CASREDARGYTF.

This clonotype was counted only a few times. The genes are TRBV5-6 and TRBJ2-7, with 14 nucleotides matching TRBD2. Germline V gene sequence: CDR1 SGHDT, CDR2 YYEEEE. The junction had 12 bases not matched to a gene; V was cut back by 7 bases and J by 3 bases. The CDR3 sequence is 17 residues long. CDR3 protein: CASGRLAGGPTNYEQYF. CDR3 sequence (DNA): TGTGCCAGCGGCCGACTAGCGGGAGGGCCCACCAACTACGAGCAGTACTTC.

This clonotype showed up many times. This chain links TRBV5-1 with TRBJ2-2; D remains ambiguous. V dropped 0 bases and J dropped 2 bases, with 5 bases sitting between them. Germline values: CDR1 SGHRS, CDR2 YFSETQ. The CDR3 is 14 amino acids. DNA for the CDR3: TGCGCCAGCAGCTTGGCCGACAACACCGGGGAGCTGTTTTTT. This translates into CASSLADNTGELFF.

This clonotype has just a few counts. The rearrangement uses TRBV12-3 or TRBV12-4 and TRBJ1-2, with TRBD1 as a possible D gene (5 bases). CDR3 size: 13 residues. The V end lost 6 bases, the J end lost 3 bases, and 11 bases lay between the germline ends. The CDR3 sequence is CASSLTAYYGYTF. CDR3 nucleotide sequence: TGTGCCAGCAGCCTGACAGCATACTATGGCTACACCTTC.

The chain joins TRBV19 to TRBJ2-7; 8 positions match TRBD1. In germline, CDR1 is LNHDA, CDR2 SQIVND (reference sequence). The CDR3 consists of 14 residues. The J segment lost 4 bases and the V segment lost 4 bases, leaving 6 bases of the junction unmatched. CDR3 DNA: TGTGCCAGTAGTAAAGGGACAGGCCGTTACGAGCAGTACTTC. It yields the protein CASSKGTGRYEQYF. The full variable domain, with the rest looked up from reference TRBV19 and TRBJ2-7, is DGGITQSPKYLFRKEGQNVTLSCEQNLNHDAMYWYRQDPGQGLRLIYYSQIVNDFQKGDIAEGYSVSREKKESFPLTVTSAQKNPTAFYLCASSKGTGRYEQYFGPGTRLTVT.

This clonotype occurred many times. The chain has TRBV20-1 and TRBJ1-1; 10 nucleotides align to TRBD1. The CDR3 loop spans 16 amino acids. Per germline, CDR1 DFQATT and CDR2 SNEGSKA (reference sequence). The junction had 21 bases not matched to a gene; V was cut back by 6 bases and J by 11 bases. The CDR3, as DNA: TGCAGTGCCCTGATTGACAGGGGGCGATTATCGAGGTCGGCTTTCTTT. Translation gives CSALIDRGRLSRSAFF.

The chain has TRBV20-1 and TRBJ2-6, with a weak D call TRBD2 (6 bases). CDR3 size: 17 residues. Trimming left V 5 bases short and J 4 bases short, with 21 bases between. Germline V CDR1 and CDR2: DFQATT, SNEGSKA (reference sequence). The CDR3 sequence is CSARPGVWGRGANVLTF. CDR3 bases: TGCAGTGCTCGACCGGGAGTCTGGGGCCGCGGGGCCAACGTCCTGACTTTC.

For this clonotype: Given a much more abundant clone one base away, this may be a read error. The CDR3 sequence: CSVARLAREQYF. As DNA, the CDR3 is TGCAGCGTCGCTAGACTAGCCCGGGAGCAGTACTTC. V usage is TRBV29-1 and J usage is TRBJ2-7; 7 nucleotides align to TRBD2. The CDR3 runs to 12 residues. V was pared by 6 bases and J by 7 bases, with 9 bases of the junction left unmatched. Germline-derived CDR1 and CDR2 are SQVTM and ANQGSEA.

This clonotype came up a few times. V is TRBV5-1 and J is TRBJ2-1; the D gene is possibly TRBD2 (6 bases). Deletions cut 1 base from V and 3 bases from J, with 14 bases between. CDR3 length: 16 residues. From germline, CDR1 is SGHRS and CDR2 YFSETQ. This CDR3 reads CASSLWAQEGYNEQFF. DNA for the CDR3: TGCGCCAGCAGCTTGTGGGCCCAGGAGGGCTACAATGAGCAGTTCTTC.

CDR3 region: CASSLAPFYRGRGTEAFF. CDR3 bases: TGTGCCAGCAGCTTAGCCCCTTTTTACAGGGGGAGAGGAACTGAAGCTTTCTTT. The V and J genes are TRBV11-1 and TRBJ1-1, with TRBD1 matching over 8 bases. The CDR3 consists of 18 residues. V was clipped by 0 bases and J by 5 bases; unmatched bases: 14. Germline assignment: CDR1 SGHAT and CDR2 FQDESV (reference sequence). Full variable domain (missing parts from reference TRBV11-1 and TRBJ1-1): EAEVAQSPRYKITEKSQAVAFWCDPISGHATLYWYRQILGQGPELLVQFQDESVVDDSQLPKDRFSAERLKGVDSTLKIQPAELGDSAMYLCASSLAPFYRGRGTEAFFGQGTRLTVV.

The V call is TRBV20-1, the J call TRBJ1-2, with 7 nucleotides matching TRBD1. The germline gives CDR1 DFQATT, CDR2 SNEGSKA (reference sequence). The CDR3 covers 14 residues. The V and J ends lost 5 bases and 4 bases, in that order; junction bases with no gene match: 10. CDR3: CSAATGLETYGYTF. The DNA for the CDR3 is TGCAGTGCTGCGACAGGGCTTGAAACCTATGGCTACACCTTC.

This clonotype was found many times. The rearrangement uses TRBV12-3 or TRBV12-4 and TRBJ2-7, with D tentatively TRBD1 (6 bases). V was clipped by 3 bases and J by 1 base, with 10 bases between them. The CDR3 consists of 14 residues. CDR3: CASSFGRGSYEQYF. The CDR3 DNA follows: TGTGCCAGCAGTTTCGGCAGGGGATCCTACGAGCAGTACTTC.